The T cell receptor beta chain under discussion was sequenced for a study of blood T cell repertoires in COVID-19. Whole-study context: Some COVID-19 samples were acute and others convalescent; all came from the United States, Italy and Spain. Sample material is recorded as cDNA or gDNA derived from T cells, B-cell-depleted T cells, or PBMCs.

CDR3 length equals 17 residues. The trim removed 0 bases at V and 7 bases at J, leaving 9 bases unmatched. Germline V CDR1 and CDR2: PRHDT, FYEKMQ (reference sequence). In the source study's methods: By means of reference gene primer amplification, nucleated cell counts were estimated. Here immunoSEQ multiplex PCR was the method, and the copy in TCRdb shows in-frame clones only, minus some. The DNA gave D and trimming, while V, J and clone size come from that table. The data hold fewer than 300,000 clones, with approximately 81% observed a single time. Sequenced sample: peripheral blood. The rearrangement links TRBV13 to TRBJ2-7, with TRBD2 matching 13 bases. The sequence was collected from a woman aged 18-29 years with acute or convalescent COVID-19. The CDR3 DNA reads TGTGCCAGCAGCTTAGGCCTCGGACTAGCGGGAGTGGGGGAGCAGTACTTC. It encodes CASSLGLGLAGVGEQYF.